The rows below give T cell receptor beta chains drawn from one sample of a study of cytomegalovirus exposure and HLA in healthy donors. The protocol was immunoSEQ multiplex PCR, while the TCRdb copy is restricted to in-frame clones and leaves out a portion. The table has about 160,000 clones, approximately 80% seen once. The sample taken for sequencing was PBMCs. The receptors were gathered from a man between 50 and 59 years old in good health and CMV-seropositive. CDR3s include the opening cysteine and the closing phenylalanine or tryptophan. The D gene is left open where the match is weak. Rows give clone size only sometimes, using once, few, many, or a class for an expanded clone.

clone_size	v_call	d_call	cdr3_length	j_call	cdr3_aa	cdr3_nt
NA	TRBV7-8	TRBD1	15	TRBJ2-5	CASSPRTGGQETQYF	TGTGCCAGCAGCCCCCGGACAGGGGGGCAAGAGACCCAGTACTTC
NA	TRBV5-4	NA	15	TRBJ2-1	CASSKPGVSYNEQFF	TGTGCCAGCAGCAAGCCAGGGGTGTCCTACAATGAGCAGTTCTTC
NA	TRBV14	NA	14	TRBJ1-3	CASRAKGTGNTIYF	TGTGCCAGCAGGGCCAAGGGGACTGGAAACACCATATATTTT
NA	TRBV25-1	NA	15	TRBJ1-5	CASHWNQGFYQPQHF	TGTGCCAGCCACTGGAATCAGGGATTTTACCAGCCCCAGCATTTT
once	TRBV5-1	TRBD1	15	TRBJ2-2	CASSLGDRDTGELFF	TGCGCCAGCAGCTTGGGGGACAGGGACACCGGGGAGCTGTTTTTT
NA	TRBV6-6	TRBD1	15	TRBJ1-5	CASSADRGGNQPQHF	TGTGCCAGCAGTGCGGACAGGGGTGGAAATCAGCCCCAGCATTTT
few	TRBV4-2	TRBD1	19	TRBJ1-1	CASSQERFTSTGVNTEAFF	TGTGCCAGCAGCCAAGAAAGGTTTACGTCGACAGGGGTGAACACTGAAGCTTTCTTT
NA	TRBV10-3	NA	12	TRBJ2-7	CAISQDSYEQYF	TGTGCCATCAGCCAGGACTCCTACGAGCAGTACTTC
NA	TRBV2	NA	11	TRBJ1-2	CASSPRYGYTF	TGTGCCAGCAGTCCCCGCTATGGCTACACCTTC
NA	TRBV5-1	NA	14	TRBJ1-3	CASSLVAGRNTIYF	TGCGCCAGCAGCTTGGTGGCAGGAAGAAACACCATATATTTT
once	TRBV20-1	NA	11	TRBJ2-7	CSAYRFYEQYF	TGCAGTGCTTACAGGTTCTACGAGCAGTACTTC
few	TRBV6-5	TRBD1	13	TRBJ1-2	CASSYAGGSGYTF	TGTGCCAGCAGTTACGCAGGGGGCAGTGGCTACACCTTC
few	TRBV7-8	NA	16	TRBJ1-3	CASSPYRISSGNTIYF	TGTGCCAGCAGCCCGTACAGAATATCCTCTGGAAACACCATATATTTT
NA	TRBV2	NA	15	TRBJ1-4	CASSEEPATNEKLFF	TGTGCCAGCAGTGAGGAGCCGGCAACTAATGAAAAACTGTTTTTT
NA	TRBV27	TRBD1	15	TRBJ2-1	CASSLRTGGLNEQFF	TGTGCCAGCAGTTTGAGGACAGGGGGCCTTAATGAGCAGTTCTTC
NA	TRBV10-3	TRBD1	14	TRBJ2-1	CATGGTGGGDEQFF	TGTGCCACCGGGGGGACAGGGGGTGGCGATGAGCAGTTCTTC
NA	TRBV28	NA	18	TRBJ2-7	CASSLHRPSSRGQYEQYF	TGTGCCAGCAGTTTACACCGTCCCTCCTCTCGGGGACAATACGAGCAGTACTTC
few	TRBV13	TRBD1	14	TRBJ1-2	CASSLGDRVYGYTF	TGTGCCAGCAGCTTAGGGGACAGGGTCTATGGCTACACCTTC
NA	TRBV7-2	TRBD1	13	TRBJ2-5	CASSRGQVQTQYF	TGTGCCAGCAGCCGCGGACAGGTACAGACCCAGTACTTC
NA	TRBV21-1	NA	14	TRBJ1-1	CASRYRFGGAEAFF	TGTGCCAGCAGGTATAGATTCGGGGGGGCTGAAGCTTTCTTT
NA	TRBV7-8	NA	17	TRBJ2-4	CASSFNDLELAKNIQYF	TGTGCCAGCAGCTTTAACGACTTAGAACTAGCCAAAAACATTCAGTACTTC
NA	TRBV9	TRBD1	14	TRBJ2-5	CASSVYRGDETQYF	TGTGCCAGCAGCGTTTACAGGGGTGACGAGACCCAGTACTTC
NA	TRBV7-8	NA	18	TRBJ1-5	CASSFDLRVGAINQPQHF	TGTGCCAGCAGCTTCGATCTGAGGGTGGGGGCGATCAATCAGCCCCAGCATTTT
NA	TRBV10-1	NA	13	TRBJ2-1	CASSQGGGREQFF	TGCGCCAGCAGTCAAGGGGGGGGTCGTGAGCAGTTCTTC
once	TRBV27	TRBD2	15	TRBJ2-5	CASSRLAGGRETQYF	TGTGCCAGCAGCAGACTAGCGGGGGGGCGAGAGACCCAGTACTTC
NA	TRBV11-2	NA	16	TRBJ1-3	CASSVWTANSGNTIYF	TGTGCCAGCAGCGTATGGACAGCGAACTCTGGAAACACCATATATTTT
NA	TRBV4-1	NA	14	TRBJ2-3	CASSQELMASLRYF	TGCGCCAGCAGCCAAGAGTTAATGGCTAGCTTGCGGTATTTT
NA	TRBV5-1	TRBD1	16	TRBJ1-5	CASSPDGTGSSQPQHF	TGCGCCAGCAGCCCCGACGGGACAGGGTCGTCTCAGCCCCAGCATTTT
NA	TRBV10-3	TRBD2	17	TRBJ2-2	CAISPMGLAGGTGELFF	TGTGCCATCAGCCCGATGGGACTAGCGGGGGGCACCGGGGAGCTGTTTTTT
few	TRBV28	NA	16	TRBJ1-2	CASNRPGQRFNYGYTF	TGTGCCAGCAACCGTCCGGGACAACGGTTTAACTATGGCTACACCTTC
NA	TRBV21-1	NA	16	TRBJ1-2	CASSKSSRQGEHGYTF	TGTGCCAGCAGCAAAAGCTCTAGACAGGGGGAACATGGCTACACCTTC
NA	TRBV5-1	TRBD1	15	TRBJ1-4	CASRETGSTNEKLFF	TGCGCCAGCAGAGAGACAGGGAGCACTAATGAAAAACTGTTTTTT
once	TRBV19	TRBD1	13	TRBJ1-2	CASKGTGYYGYTF	TGTGCCAGTAAGGGGACAGGTTACTATGGCTACACCTTC
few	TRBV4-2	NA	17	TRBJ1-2	CASSQDMGRDTNYGYTF	TGTGCCAGCAGCCAAGATATGGGGCGGGATACCAACTATGGCTACACCTTC
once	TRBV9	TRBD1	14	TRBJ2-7	CASSGTGDQTEQYF	TGTGCCAGCAGCGGAACAGGGGACCAGACTGAGCAGTACTTC
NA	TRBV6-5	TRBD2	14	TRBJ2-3	CASSLSGTSDTQYF	TGTGCCAGCAGTTTATCCGGGACTAGCGATACGCAGTATTTT
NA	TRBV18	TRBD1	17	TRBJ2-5	CASSQRDRGRYQETQYF	TGTGCCAGCTCACAACGGGACAGGGGACGGTACCAAGAGACCCAGTACTTC
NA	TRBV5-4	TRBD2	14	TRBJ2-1	CASSLGLAANEQFF	TGTGCCAGCAGCTTGGGACTAGCGGCCAATGAGCAGTTCTTC
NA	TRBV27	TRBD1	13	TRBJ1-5	CASSWDSYQPQHF	TGTGCCAGCAGTTGGGACAGCTATCAGCCCCAGCATTTT
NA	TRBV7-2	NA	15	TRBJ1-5	CASSSGGPRNQPQHF	TGTGCCAGCAGCTCGGGGGGACCGAGAAATCAGCCCCAGCATTTT
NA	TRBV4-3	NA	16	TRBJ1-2	CASSQESSGVGYGYTF	TGCGCCAGCAGCCAAGAGAGCTCGGGGGTGGGCTATGGCTACACCTTC
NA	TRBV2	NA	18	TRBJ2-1	CASSEPPDSLSSYNEQFF	TGTGCCAGCAGTGAGCCACCCGATTCCCTGAGCTCCTACAATGAGCAGTTCTTC
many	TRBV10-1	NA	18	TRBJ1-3	CASSDGGLGNTIGSKIYF	TGCGCCAGCAGTGATGGGGGCCTGGGAAACACCATAGGATCGAAGATCTATTTT
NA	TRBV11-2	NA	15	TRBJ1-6	CASSFNRIGSSPLHF	TGTGCCAGCAGCTTCAACAGGATTGGCAGTTCACCCCTCCACTTT
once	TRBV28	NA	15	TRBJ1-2	CASSFGEGRAGGYTF	TGTGCCAGCAGTTTTGGGGAAGGGAGGGCGGGCGGCTACACCTTC
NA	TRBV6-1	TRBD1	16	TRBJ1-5	CASSERRGQSNQPQHF	TGTGCCAGCAGTGAAAGAAGGGGGCAGTCCAATCAGCCCCAGCATTTT
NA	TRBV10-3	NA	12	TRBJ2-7	CAISESAREQYF	TGTGCCATCAGTGAATCCGCGCGCGAGCAGTACTTC
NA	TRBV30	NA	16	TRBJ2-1	CAWSVLGGLSYNEQFF	TGTGCCTGGAGTGTACTAGGGGGTTTGTCCTACAATGAGCAGTTCTTC
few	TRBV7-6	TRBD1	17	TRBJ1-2	CASSQELGGVGNYGYTF	TGTGCCAGCAGCCAGGAGTTAGGGGGCGTGGGGAACTATGGCTACACCTTC
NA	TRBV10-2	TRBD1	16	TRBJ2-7	CASSDSDRVLSYEQYF	TGCGCCAGCAGTGATTCGGACAGGGTTCTCTCCTACGAGCAGTACTTC
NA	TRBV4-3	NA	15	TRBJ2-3	CASSQEQASTDTQYF	TGCGCCAGCAGCCAAGAGCAGGCGAGCACAGATACGCAGTATTTT
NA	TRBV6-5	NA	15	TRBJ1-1	CASRPRRLGNTEAFF	TGTGCCAGCAGGCCACGGAGGCTGGGGAACACTGAAGCTTTCTTT
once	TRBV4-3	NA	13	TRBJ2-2	CASSHRNTGELFF	TGCGCCAGCAGCCACCGTAACACCGGGGAGCTGTTTTTT
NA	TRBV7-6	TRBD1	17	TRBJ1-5	CASSTSQGQYSNQPQHF	TGTGCCAGCAGCACGTCACAGGGGCAGTATAGCAATCAGCCCCAGCATTTT